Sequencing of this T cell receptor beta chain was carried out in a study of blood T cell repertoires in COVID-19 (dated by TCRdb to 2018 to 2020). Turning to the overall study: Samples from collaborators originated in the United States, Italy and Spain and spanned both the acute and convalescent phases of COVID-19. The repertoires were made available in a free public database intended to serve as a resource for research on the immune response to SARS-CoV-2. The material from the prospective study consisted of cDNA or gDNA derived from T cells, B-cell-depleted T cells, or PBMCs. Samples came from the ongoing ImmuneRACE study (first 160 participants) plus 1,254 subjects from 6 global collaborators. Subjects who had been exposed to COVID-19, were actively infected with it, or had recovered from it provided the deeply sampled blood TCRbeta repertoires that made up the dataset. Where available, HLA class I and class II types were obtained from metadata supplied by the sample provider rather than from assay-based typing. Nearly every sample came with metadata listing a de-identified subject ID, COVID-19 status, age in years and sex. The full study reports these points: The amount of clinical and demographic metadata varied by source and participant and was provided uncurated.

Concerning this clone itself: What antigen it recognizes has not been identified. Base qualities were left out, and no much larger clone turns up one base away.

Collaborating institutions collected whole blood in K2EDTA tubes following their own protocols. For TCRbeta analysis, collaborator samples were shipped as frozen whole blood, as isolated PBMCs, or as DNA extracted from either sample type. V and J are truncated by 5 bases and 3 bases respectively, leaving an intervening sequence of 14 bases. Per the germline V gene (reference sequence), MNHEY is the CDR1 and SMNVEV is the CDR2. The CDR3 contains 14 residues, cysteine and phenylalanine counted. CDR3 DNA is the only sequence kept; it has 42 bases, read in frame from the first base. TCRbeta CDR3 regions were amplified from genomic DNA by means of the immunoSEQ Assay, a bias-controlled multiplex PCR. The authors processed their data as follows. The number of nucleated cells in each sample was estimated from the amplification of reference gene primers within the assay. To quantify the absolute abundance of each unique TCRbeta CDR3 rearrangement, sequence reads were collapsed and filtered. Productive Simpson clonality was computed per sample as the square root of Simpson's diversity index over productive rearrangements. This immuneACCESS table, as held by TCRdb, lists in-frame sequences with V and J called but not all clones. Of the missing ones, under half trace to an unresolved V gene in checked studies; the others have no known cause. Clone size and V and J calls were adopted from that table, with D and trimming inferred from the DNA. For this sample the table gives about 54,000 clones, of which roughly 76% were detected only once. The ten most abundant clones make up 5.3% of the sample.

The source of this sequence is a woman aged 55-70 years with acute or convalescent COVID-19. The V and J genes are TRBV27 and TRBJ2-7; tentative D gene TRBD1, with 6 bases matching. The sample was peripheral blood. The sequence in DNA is TGTGCCAGCAGTCCCTACCGACAGGACTACGAGCAGTACTTC. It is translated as CASSPYRQDYEQYF.